Following are 21 T cell receptor beta chains from one sample sequenced in a study of T cell repertoires in cytomegalovirus infection. TCRdb recomputed calls from the reads with MiXCR, one row per CDR3 protein. The sample carries over 300,000 distinct CDR3 sequences, 9.5% recorded once. Sample: PBMCs. These receptors originate from a human donor in good health (CMV status not recorded). Some clones in this sample may be carry-over from other donors' samples.

This clonotype showed up many times. This chain uses TRBV6-5 with TRBJ2-4, with TRBD1 as a possible D gene (6 bases). Trimming cost V 6 bases and J 0 bases, with 18 bases left between them. This CDR3 is 17 amino acids long. The V gene's germline CDR1 is MNHEY and CDR2 SVGAGI. DNA for the CDR3: TGTGCCAGCAGGCTTAGATCAGGGACATTAGCCAAAAACATTCAGTACTTC. It codes for CASRLRSGTLAKNIQYF.

There are many counts of this clonotype. The chain combines TRBV19 with TRBJ1-1, with 7 positions matching TRBD1. The V and J ends lost 5 bases and 0 bases, in that order; junction bases with no gene match: 9. The V gene's germline CDR1 is LNHDA and CDR2 SQIVND (reference sequence). This CDR3 is 16 amino acids long. This chain's CDR3 is CASSQPRQGLNTEAFF. CDR3 nucleotide sequence: TGTGCCAGTAGTCAACCGAGACAGGGACTGAACACTGAAGCTTTCTTT. The entire variable domain, with the rest obtained from reference TRBV19 and TRBJ1-1, is as follows: DGGITQSPKYLFRKEGQNVTLSCEQNLNHDAMYWYRQDPGQGLRLIYYSQIVNDFQKGDIAEGYSVSREKKESFPLTVTSAQKNPTAFYLCASSQPRQGLNTEAFFGQGTRLTVV.

This chain uses TRBV15 with TRBJ2-7; D not certain. V lost 0 bases to trimming and J lost 4 bases, with 4 bases between them. Germline CDR1 and CDR2: LNHNV and YYDKDF (reference sequence). The CDR3 loop spans 12 amino acids. The CDR3 bases are TGTGCCACCAGCAGAGATCGGTACGAGCAGTACTTC. As protein: CATSRDRYEQYF. The full variable domain, its missing parts supplied by reference TRBV15 and TRBJ2-7, is DAMVIQNPRYQVTQFGKPVTLSCSQTLNHNVMYWYQQKSSQAPKLLFHYYDKDFNNEADTPDNFQSRRPNTSFCFLDIRSPGLGDTAMYLCATSRDRYEQYFGPGTRLTVT.

J is TRBJ1-2 and V is TRBV28, with D perhaps matching TRBD1 (5 bases). Germline CDR1 is MDHEN and CDR2 is SYDVKM. The CDR3 loop spans 13 amino acids. V lost 7 bases, J lost 4 bases, and 13 bases lay in between. CDR3 amino acids: CASTSVDSYGYTF. The CDR3 region has the DNA TGTGCCAGCACTTCCGTCGACAGCTATGGCTACACCTTC.

This clonotype showed up many times. The chain is built from TRBV7-9 and TRBJ2-7; maybe TRBD1 (5 bases). Germline V CDR1 and CDR2: SEHNR, FQNEAQ (reference sequence). Between the trimmed V and J ends, which lost 5 bases and 6 bases, there was a span of 11 bases. The CDR3 spans 12 residues. This chain's CDR3 is CASSDQGSEQYF. Here the CDR3 DNA reads TGTGCCAGCAGCGACCAGGGTTCCGAGCAGTACTTC.

The table lists this clonotype with many counts. This chain uses TRBV6-1 with TRBJ1-1, with D perhaps matching TRBD1 (5 bases). Germline V gene lookup returns CDR1 MNHNS and CDR2 SASEGT. The V gene lost 8 bases and the J gene lost 3 bases, with 13 bases spanning the gap. This CDR3 has 13 amino acids. The CDR3 DNA reads TGTGCCAGCGAGGACACAGTGGACACTGAAGCTTTCTTT. Translating it yields CASEDTVDTEAFF.

This clonotype was observed a few times. The rearrangement uses TRBV4-2 and TRBJ2-7, with TRBD1 matching over 8 bases. The V and J ends lost 7 bases and 2 bases, in that order; junction bases with no gene match: 10. The CDR3 covers 15 residues. Germline lookup yields CDR1 LGHNA and CDR2 YNFKEQ. CDR3 sequence (DNA): TGTGCCAGCACACAGGGGACAGGCTACCCCTACGAGCAGTACTTC. Protein: CASTQGTGYPYEQYF.

This clonotype was counted only a few times. The V and J genes are TRBV28 and TRBJ1-3; D perhaps matches TRBD1 (6 bases). The germline CDR1 and CDR2 sequences are MDHEN and SYDVKM. The CDR3 covers 14 residues. The V end lost 4 bases, the J end lost 4 bases, and 11 bases lay between the germline ends. Written as DNA, the CDR3 is TGTGCCAGCAGTTCCCTAGGACAGGGAAACACCATATATTTT. Its translation: CASSSLGQGNTIYF.

In this sample, this clonotype turned up many times. The chain combines TRBV7-2 with TRBJ2-1; a possible D gene is TRBD1 (6 bases). The CDR3 runs 14 residues. Trimming removed 4 bases at V and 8 bases at J, with 15 bases between. CDR1 is SGHTA and CDR2 is FQGNSA in the germline V gene. The CDR3 loop is CASSSTGGGHEQFF. The CDR3, as DNA: TGTGCCAGCAGCTCGACAGGTGGGGGTCATGAGCAGTTCTTC.

This clonotype was counted many times. The rearrangement links TRBV28 to TRBJ2-2, with 7 nucleotides matching TRBD1. The CDR3 consists of 16 residues. V gave up 7 bases and J gave up 0 bases; unmatched junction bases: 8. Germline assignment: CDR1 MDHEN and CDR2 SYDVKM. Here the CDR3 reads CASTRRGQSNTGELFF. In DNA, the CDR3 is TGTGCCAGCACTCGTCGGGGACAGTCGAACACCGGGGAGCTGTTTTTT.

This clonotype showed up many times. This chain joins TRBV7-9 and TRBJ2-3; D gene ambiguous. Looked up from germline, CDR1 is SEHNR and CDR2 is FQNEAQ (reference sequence). The CDR3 consists of 12 residues. Trimming cost V 7 bases and J 3 bases, with 8 bases left between them. This CDR3 reads CASTSWTDTQYF. The CDR3 coding sequence is TGTGCCAGCACCTCATGGACAGATACGCAGTATTTT. Supplemented by reference TRBV7-9 and TRBJ2-3, the full variable domain reads DTGVSQNPRHKITKRGQNVTFRCDPISEHNRLYWYRQTLGQGPEFLTYFQNEAQLEKSRLLSDRFSAERPKGSFSTLEIQRTEQGDSAMYLCASTSWTDTQYFGPGTRLTVL.

The chain combines TRBV12-3 or TRBV12-4 with TRBJ1-6; D is uncertain. The CDR3 is 12 amino acids. The ends were cut back, 5 bases at V and 6 bases at J, with 5 bases in the middle. The CDR3 coding sequence is TGTGCCAGCAGTCCACTTAATTCACCCCTCCACTTT. Translating it yields CASSPLNSPLHF.

The table lists this clonotype with a few counts. This rearrangement joins TRBV15 to TRBJ2-3; D is perhaps TRBD1 (6 bases). CDR1 and CDR2 (germline): LNHNV, YYDKDF (reference sequence). The CDR3 length is 15 residues. The ends were cut back, 5 bases at V and 2 bases at J, with 14 bases in the middle. The CDR3 DNA sequence: TGTGCCACCAGCTCCGGATCAGGGGACACAGATACGCAGTATTTT. Translating it yields CATSSGSGDTDTQYF.

There are a few counts of this clonotype. J is TRBJ1-1 and V is TRBV19, with D perhaps TRBD1 (6 bases). The length of the CDR3 is 18 residues. V shed 5 bases and J shed 3 bases, with 25 bases lying between them. Germline loops: CDR1 LNHDA, CDR2 SQIVND (reference sequence). CDR3 in DNA: TGTGCCAGTAGTGTAGGTGGGGGCCTCGGGGAGGAGTACACTGAAGCTTTCTTT. The encoded protein is CASSVGGGLGEEYTEAFF.

This clonotype was counted many times. This chain connects TRBV7-2 to TRBJ1-5; a weak D match, TRBD1 (6 bases). The CDR3 consists of 13 residues. Trimming took 6 bases from V and 3 from J, leaving 9 bases between them. Germline CDR1 is SGHTA and CDR2 is FQGNSA. CDR3 nucleotides: TGTGCCAGCAGTCCAGGGGCCAATCAGCCCCAGCATTTT. Its translation is CASSPGANQPQHF.

This clonotype has just a few counts. This sequence joins TRBV20-1 and TRBJ2-5; TRBD1 aligns across 8 bases. CDR3 length: 13 amino acids. The V segment lost 1 base and the J segment 7 bases; nucleotides outside the gene matches: 5. Germline CDR1 DFQATT, CDR2 SNEGSKA (reference sequence). CDR3 sequence reads: CSARVLQGGTQYF. CDR3 coding DNA: TGCAGTGCTAGAGTGCTACAGGGGGGGACCCAGTACTTC.

This clonotype was recorded at least ten times. The chain links TRBV7-2 to TRBJ1-1; 8 bases map to TRBD1. Germline loops: CDR1 SGHTA, CDR2 FQGNSA. The junction had 1 base not matched to a gene; V was cut back by 0 bases and J by 1 base. This CDR3 is built from 15 residues. CDR3 bases: TGTGCCAGCAGCTTAGCCGGGACAGGGAACACTGAAGCTTTCTTT. As protein: CASSLAGTGNTEAFF.

This clonotype was detected ten times or more. The rearrangement uses TRBV7-2 and TRBJ1-2, with TRBD1 matching 9 bases. The V and J ends lost 3 bases and 5 bases, in that order; junction bases with no gene match: 7. The CDR3 consists of 15 residues. Per the germline V gene, CDR1 is SGHTA and CDR2 is FQGNSA. The CDR3 region is CASSFTGGAGYGYTF. CDR3 nucleotide sequence: TGTGCCAGCAGCTTTACAGGGGGCGCTGGGTATGGCTACACCTTC. Full variable domain (missing parts from reference TRBV7-2 and TRBJ1-2): GAGVSQSPSNKVTEKGKDVELRCDPISGHTALYWYRQSLGQGLEFLIYFQGNSAPDKSGLPSDRFSAERTGGSVSTLTIQRTQQEDSAVYLCASSFTGGAGYGYTFGSGTRLTVV.

This clonotype was picked up a small number of times. The chain links TRBV23-1 to TRBJ1-1, with a weak D call TRBD1 (5 bases). TRBV23-1 falls under the ORF class, with uncertain function. V was clipped by 0 bases and J by 4 bases, with 18 bases between them. This CDR3 contains 17 residues. The CDR3 DNA reads TGCGCCAGCAGTCAATCCACCGCCCGCAGGGATGGCACTGAAGCTTTCTTT. It yields the protein CASSQSTARRDGTEAFF.

In its sample, this clonotype was seen a few times. The chain combines TRBV7-3 with TRBJ2-5, with D unclear. Germline V gene lookup returns CDR1 SGHTA and CDR2 FQGTGA. Trimming cost V 5 bases and J 0 bases, with 10 bases left between them. The CDR3 spans 14 residues. DNA for the CDR3: TGTGCCAGCAGCCTCCCCCCGTACCAAGAGACCCAGTACTTC. It is translated as CASSLPPYQETQYF.

This clonotype was observed a handful of times. The genes are TRBV28 and TRBJ2-1; 10 positions agree with TRBD2. CDR1 and CDR2 from the germline V gene are MDHEN and SYDVKM. V lost 3 bases and J lost 5; bases outside the gene matches: 7. CDR3 length: 16 amino acids. This CDR3 is CASSLALLAGNNEQFF. In nucleotides, the CDR3 is TGTGCCAGCAGTTTGGCTTTACTAGCGGGAAACAATGAGCAGTTCTTC.